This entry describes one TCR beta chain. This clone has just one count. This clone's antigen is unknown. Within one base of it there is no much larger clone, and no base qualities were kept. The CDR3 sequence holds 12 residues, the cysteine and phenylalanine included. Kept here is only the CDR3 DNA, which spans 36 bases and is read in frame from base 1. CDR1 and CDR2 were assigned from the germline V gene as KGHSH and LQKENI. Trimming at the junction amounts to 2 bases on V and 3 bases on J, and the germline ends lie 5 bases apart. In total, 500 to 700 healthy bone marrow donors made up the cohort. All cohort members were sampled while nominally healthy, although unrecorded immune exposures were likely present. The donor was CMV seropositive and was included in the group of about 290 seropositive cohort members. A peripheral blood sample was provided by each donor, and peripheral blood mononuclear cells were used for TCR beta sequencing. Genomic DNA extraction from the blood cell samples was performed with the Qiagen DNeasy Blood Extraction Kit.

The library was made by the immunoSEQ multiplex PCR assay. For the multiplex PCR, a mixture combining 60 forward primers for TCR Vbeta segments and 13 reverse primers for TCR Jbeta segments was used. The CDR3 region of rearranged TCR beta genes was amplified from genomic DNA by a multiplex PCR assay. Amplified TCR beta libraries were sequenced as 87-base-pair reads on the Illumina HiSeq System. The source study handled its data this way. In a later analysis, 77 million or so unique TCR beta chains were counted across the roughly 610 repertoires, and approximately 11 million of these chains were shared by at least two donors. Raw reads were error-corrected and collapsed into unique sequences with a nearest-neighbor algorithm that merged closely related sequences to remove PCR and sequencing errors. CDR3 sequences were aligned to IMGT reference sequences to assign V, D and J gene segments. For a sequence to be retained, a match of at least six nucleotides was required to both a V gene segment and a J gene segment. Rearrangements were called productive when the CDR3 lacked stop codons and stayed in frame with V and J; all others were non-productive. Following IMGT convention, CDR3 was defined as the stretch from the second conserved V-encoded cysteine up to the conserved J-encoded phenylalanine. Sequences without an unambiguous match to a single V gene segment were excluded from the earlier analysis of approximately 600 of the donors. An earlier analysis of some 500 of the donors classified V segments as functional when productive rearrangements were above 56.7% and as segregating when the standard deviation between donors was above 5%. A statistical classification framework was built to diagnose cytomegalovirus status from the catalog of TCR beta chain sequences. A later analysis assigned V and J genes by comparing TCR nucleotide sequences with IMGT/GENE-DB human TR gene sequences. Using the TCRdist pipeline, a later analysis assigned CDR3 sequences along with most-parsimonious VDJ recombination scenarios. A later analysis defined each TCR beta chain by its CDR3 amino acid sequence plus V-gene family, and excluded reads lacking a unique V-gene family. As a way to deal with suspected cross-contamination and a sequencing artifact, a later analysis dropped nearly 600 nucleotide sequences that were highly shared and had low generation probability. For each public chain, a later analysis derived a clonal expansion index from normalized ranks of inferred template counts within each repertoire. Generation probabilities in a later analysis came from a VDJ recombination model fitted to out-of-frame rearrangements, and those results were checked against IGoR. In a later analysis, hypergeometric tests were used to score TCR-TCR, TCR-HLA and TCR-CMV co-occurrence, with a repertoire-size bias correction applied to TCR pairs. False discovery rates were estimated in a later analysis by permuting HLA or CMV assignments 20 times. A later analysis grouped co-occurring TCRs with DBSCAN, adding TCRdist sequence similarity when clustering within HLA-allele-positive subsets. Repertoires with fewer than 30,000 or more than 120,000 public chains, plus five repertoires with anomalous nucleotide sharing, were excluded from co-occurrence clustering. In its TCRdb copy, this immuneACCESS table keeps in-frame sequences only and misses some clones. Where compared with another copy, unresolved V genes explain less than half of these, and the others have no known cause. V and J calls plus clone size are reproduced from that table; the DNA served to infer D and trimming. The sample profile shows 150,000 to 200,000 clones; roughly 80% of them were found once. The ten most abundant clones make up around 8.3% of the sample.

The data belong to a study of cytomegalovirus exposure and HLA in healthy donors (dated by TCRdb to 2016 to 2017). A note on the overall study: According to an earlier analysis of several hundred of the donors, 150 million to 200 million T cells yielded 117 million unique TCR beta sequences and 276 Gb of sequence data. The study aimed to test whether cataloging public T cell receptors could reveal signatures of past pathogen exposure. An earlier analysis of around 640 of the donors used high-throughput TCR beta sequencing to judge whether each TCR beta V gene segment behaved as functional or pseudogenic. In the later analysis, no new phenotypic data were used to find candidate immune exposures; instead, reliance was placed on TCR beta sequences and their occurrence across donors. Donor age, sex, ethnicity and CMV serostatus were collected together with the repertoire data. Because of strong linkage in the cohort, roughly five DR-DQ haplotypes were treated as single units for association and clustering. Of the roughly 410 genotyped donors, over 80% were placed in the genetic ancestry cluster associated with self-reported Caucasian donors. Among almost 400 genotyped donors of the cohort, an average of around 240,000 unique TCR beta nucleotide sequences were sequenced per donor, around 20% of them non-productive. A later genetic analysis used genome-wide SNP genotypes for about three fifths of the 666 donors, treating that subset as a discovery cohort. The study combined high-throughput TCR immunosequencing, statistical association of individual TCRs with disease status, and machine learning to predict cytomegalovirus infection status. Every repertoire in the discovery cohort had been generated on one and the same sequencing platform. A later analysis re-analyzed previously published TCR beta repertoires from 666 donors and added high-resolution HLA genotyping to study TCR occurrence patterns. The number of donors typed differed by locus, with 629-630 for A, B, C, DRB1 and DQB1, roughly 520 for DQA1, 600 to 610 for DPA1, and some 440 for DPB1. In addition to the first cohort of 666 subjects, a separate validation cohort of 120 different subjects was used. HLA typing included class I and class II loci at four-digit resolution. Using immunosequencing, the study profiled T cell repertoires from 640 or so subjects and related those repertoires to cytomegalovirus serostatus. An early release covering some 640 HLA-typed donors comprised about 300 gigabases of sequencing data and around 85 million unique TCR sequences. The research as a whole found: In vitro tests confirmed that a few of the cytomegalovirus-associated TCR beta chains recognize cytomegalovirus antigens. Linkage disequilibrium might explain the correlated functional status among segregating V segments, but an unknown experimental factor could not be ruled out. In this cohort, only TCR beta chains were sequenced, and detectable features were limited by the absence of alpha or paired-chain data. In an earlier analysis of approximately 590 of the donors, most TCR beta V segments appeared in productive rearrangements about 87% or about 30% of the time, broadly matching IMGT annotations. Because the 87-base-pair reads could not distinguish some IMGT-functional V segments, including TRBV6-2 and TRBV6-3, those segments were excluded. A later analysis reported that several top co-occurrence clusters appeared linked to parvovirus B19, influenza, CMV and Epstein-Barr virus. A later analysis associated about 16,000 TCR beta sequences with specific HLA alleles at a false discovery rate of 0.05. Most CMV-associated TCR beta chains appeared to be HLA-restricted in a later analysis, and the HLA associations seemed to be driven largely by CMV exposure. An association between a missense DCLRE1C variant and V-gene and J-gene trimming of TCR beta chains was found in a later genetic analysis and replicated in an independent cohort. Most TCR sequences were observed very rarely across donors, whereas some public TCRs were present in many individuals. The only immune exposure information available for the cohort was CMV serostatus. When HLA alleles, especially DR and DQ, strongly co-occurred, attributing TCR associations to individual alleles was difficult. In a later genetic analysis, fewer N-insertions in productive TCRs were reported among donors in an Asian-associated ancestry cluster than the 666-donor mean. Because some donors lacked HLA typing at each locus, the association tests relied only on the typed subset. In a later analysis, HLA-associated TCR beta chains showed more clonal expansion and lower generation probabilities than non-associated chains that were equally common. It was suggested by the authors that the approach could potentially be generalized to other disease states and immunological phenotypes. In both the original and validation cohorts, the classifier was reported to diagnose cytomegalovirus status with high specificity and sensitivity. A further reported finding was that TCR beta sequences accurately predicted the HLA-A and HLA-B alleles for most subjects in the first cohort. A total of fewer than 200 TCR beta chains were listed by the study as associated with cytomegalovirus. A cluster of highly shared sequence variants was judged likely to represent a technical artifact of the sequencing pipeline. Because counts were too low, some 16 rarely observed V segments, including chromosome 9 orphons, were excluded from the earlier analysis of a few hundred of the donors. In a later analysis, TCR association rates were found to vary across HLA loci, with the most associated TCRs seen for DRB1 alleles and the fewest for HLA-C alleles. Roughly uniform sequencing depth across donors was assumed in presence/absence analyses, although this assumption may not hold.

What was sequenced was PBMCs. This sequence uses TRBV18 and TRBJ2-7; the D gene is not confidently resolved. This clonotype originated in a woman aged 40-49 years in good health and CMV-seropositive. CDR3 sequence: CASSPVSYEQYF. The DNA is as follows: TGTGCCAGCTCACCAGTCAGCTACGAGCAGTACTTC.